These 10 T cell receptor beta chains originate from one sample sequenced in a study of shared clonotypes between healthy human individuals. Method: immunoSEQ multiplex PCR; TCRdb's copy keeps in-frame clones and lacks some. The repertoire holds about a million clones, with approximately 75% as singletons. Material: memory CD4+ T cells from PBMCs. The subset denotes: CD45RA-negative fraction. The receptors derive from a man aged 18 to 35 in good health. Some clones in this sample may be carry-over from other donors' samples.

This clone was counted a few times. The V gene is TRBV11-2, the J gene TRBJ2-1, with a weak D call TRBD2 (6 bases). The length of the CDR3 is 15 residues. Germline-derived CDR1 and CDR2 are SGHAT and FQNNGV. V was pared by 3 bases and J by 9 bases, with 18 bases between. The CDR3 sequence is CASSFGGTALGEQFF. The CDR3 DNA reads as TGTGCCAGCAGCTTTGGCGGGACGGCTTTGGGTGAGCAGTTCTTC. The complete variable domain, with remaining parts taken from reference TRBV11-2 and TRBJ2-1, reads EAGVAQSPRYKIIEKRQSVAFWCNPISGHATLYWYQQILGQGPKLLIQFQNNGVVDDSQLPKDRFSAERLKGVDSTLKIQPAKLEDSAVYLCASSFGGTALGEQFFGPGTRLTVL.

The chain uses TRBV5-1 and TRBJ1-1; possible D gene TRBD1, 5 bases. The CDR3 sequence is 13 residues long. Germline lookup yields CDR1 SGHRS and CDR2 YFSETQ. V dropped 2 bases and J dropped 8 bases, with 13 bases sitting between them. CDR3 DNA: TGCGCCAGCAGCTTAATCCGGGACGGAGAAGCTTTCTTT. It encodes CASSLIRDGEAFF.

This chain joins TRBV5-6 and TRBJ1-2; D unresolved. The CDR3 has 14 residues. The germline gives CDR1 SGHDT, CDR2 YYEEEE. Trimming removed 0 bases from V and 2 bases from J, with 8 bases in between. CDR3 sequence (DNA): TGTGCCAGCAGCTTGGAACCAGCCAACTATGGCTACACCTTC. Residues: CASSLEPANYGYTF. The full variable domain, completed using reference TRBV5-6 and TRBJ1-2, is DAGVTQSPTHLIKTRGQQVTLRCSPKSGHDTVSWYQQALGQGPQFIFQYYEEEERQRGNFPDRFSGHQFPNYSSELNVNALLLGDSALYLCASSLEPANYGYTFGSGTRLTVV.

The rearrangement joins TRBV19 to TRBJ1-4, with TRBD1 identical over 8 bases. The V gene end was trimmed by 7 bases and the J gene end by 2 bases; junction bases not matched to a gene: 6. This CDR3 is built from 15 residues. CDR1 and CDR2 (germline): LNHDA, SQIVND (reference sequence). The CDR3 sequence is CASMGTGGTNEKLFF. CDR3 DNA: TGTGCCAGTATGGGGACAGGAGGGACTAATGAAAAACTGTTTTTT.

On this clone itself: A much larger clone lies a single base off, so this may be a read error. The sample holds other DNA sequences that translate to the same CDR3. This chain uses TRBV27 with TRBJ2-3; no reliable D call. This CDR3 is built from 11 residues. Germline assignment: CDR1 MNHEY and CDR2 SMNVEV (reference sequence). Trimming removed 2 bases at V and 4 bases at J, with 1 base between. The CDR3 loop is CASSLADTQYF. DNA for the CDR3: TGTGCCAGCAGTTTAGCAGATACGCAGTATTTT.

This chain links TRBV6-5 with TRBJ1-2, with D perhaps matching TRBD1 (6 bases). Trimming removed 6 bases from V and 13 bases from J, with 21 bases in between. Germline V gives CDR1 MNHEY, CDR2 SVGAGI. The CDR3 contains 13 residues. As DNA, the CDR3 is TGTGCCAGCAGGTACATCTCCAGGGGAGTGATCACCTTC. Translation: CASRYISRGVITF.

The CDR3, as DNA: TGTGCCAGTAGAGGACAGGGGGCGGGTACAGATACGCAGTATTTT. Protein sequence: CASRGQGAGTDTQYF. The chain recombines TRBV19 with TRBJ2-3; 11 nucleotides match TRBD1. Germline CDR1 reads LNHDA; CDR2 reads SQIVND (reference sequence). V dropped 6 bases and J dropped 3; count of bases not matched to a gene: 5. The CDR3 runs 15 residues.

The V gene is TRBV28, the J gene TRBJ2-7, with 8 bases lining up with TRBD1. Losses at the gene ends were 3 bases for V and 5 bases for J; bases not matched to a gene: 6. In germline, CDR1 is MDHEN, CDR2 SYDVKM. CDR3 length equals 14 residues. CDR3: CASSLGQEFHEQYF. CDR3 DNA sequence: TGTGCCAGCAGTTTGGGACAGGAGTTCCACGAGCAGTACTTC.

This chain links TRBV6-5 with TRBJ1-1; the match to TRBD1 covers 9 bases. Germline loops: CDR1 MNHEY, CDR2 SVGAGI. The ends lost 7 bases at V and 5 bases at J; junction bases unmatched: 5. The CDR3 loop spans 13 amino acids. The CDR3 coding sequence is TGTGCCAGCACCGAGACAGGGGGGACTGAAGCTTTCTTT. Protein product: CASTETGGTEAFF.

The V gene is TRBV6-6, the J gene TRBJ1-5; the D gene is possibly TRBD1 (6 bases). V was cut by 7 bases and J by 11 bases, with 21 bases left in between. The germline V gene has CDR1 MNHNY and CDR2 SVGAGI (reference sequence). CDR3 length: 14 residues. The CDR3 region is CASTQGGRPEAQHF. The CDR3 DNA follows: TGTGCCAGCACCCAAGGGGGGCGACCGGAGGCCCAGCATTTT.